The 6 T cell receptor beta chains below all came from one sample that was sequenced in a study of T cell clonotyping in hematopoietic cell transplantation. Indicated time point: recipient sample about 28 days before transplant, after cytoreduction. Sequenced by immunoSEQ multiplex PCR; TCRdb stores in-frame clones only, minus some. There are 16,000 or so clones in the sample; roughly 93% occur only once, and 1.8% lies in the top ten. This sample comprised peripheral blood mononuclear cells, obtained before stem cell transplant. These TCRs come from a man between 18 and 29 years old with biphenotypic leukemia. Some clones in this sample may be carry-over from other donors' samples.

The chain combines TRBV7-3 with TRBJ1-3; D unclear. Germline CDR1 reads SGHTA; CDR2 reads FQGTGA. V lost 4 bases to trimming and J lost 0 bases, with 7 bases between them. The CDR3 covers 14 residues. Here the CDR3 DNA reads TGTGCCAGCAGCTCGGGAGTCTCTGGAAACACCATATATTTT. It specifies CASSSGVSGNTIYF.

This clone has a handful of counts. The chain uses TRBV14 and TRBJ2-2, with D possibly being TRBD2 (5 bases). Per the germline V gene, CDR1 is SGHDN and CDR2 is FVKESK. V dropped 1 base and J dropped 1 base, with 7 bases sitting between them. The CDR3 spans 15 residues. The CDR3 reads CASSQARGNTGELFF. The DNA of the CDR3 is TGTGCCAGCAGCCAAGCACGGGGGAACACCGGGGAGCTGTTTTTT.

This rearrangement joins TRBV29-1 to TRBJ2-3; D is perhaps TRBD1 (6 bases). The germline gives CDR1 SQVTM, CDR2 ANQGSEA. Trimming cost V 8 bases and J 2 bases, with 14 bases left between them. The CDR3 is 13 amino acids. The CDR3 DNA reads TGCAGCTCGGACAGAGGTACCACAGATACGCAGTATTTT. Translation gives CSSDRGTTDTQYF.

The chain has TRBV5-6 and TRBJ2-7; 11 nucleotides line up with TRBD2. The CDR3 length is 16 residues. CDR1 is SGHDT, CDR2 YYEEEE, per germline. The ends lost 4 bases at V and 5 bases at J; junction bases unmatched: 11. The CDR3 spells CASSMASGGPRDEQYF. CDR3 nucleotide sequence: TGTGCCAGCAGCATGGCTAGCGGGGGGCCCAGGGACGAGCAGTACTTC.

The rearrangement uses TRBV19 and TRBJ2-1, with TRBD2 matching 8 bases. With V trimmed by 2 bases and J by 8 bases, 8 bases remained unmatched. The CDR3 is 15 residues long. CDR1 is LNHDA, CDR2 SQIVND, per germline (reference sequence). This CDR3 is CASSIPSGGKDEQFF. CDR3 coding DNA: TGTGCCAGTAGTATACCCAGCGGGGGAAAGGATGAGCAGTTCTTC.

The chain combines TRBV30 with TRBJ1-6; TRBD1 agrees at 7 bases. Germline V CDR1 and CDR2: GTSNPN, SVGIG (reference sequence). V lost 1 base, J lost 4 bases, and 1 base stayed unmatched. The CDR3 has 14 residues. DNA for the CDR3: TGTGCCTGGAGTGGGGACAGATATAATTCACCCCTCCACTTT. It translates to CAWSGDRYNSPLHF.